These T cell receptor beta chains were read from a single sample in a study of OX40 agonist ivuxolimab in advanced cancers. TCRdb keeps only in-frame clones here, not all; method: immunoSEQ multiplex PCR. Among some 18,000 clones listed, approximately 83% were seen once. Material: CD4+ or CD8+ T cells sorted from blood, obtained in a trial of the OX40 agonist ivuxolimab. The receptors stem from an adult with an advanced solid tumor such as melanoma, head and neck, liver or kidney cancer. Both conserved end residues are part of each CDR3. Fields, in order: V gene, D gene, J gene, CDR3 protein, CDR3 DNA. The D gene is left open where the match is weak.

TRBV27	TRBD2	TRBJ2-1	CASSAGLASYNEQFF	TGTGCCAGCAGTGCGGGACTAGCGTCGTACAATGAGCAGTTCTTC
TRBV6-5	TRBD1	TRBJ2-7	CASSYGEGGGLYEQYF	TGTGCCAGCAGTTATGGGGAAGGGGGCGGCCTATACGAGCAGTACTTC
TRBV19	TRBD2	TRBJ2-3	CASSIALAGGPGTDTQYF	TGTGCCAGTAGTATAGCCCTAGCGGGAGGGCCGGGCACAGATACGCAGTATTTT
TRBV19	TRBD2	TRBJ2-5	CASSIGGSGRQETQYF	TGTGCCAGTAGTATCGGTGGGAGCGGGAGACAAGAGACCCAGTACTTC
TRBV30	.	TRBJ1-3	CAWSVGLSGNTIYF	TGTGCCTGGAGTGTCGGGCTCTCTGGAAACACCATATATTTT
TRBV6-5	.	TRBJ2-5	CASSSVQTQYF	TGTGCCAGCAGTTCCGTTCAGACCCAGTACTTC
TRBV5-6	TRBD1	TRBJ2-3	CASSLGQGYDTQYF	TGTGCCAGCAGCTTGGGACAGGGATATGATACGCAGTATTTT
TRBV7-6	.	TRBJ1-6	CASSLFGPASPLHF	TGTGCCAGCAGCTTATTCGGTCCGGCCTCACCCCTCCACTTT
TRBV4-2	TRBD1	TRBJ2-7	CASSPTTGGTYEQYF	TGTGCCAGCAGCCCAACCACAGGGGGTACCTACGAGCAGTACTTC
TRBV19	.	TRBJ2-3	CASSRRGADTDTQYF	TGTGCCAGTTCCCGCCGGGGGGCGGACACAGATACGCAGTATTTT
TRBV15	TRBD1	TRBJ1-3	CATSRVTGGSGNTIYF	TGTGCCACCAGCAGGGTAACAGGGGGCTCTGGAAACACCATATATTTT
TRBV30	.	TRBJ2-1	CAWTGPPSSYNEQFF	TGTGCCTGGACCGGACCCCCGAGCTCCTACAATGAGCAGTTCTTC
TRBV5-1	.	TRBJ1-1	CASSPYRVDTEAFF	TGCGCCAGCAGCCCATACAGGGTCGACACTGAAGCTTTCTTT
TRBV27	TRBD2	TRBJ2-2	CASSFELADTGELFF	TGTGCCAGCAGTTTTGAGCTAGCGGATACCGGGGAGCTGTTTTTT
TRBV6-1	.	TRBJ1-5	CASSDPQSPDNQPQHF	TGTGCCAGCAGTGACCCCCAGTCGCCGGATAATCAGCCCCAGCATTTT
TRBV5-4	TRBD2	TRBJ2-7	CASSLAGGLYEQYF	TGTGCCAGCAGCCTAGCGGGAGGTCTTTACGAGCAGTACTTC
TRBV5-1	.	TRBJ2-1	CASSRTREMNEQFF	TGCGCCAGCAGCCGCACTAGGGAAATGAATGAGCAGTTCTTC
TRBV6-1	.	TRBJ1-5	CASSEPGSNQPQHF	TGTGCCAGCAGTGAACCGGGGAGCAATCAGCCCCAGCATTTT
TRBV6-5	.	TRBJ2-3	CASSSGLHTDTQYF	TGTGCCAGCAGTTCCGGACTTCACACAGATACGCAGTATTTT
TRBV27	.	TRBJ2-7	CASTSGGYEQYF	TGTGCCAGCACCTCGGGTGGGTATGAGCAGTACTTC
TRBV5-1	TRBD2	TRBJ2-5	CASSLGQRTSRGETQYF	TGCGCCAGCAGCTTGGGCCAGAGGACTAGCAGGGGCGAGACCCAGTACTTC
TRBV2	.	TRBJ2-7	CASIGTDSYEQYF	TGTGCCAGCATAGGCACAGATTCCTACGAGCAGTACTTC